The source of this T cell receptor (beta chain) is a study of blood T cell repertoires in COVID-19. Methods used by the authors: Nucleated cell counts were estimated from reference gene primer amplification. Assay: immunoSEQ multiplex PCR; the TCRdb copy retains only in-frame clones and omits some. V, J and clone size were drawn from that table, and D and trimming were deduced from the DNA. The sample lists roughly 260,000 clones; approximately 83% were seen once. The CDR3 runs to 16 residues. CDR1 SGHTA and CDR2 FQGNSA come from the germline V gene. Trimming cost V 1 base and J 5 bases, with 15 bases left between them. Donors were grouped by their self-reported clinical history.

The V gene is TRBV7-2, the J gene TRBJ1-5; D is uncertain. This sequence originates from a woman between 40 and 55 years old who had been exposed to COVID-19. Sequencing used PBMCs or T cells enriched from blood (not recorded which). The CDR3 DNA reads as TGTGCCAGCAGCTTAGAAGCAGGTCGGGGTTATCAGCCCCAGCATTTT. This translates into CASSLEAGRGYQPQHF.